These T cell receptor beta chains were read from a single sample in a study of radiotherapy plus CTLA-4 blockade in lung cancer. Clones were read by immunoSEQ multiplex PCR, and TCRdb kept only the in-frame ones, dropping some. The sample includes around 80,000 clones, 80% to 85% of them seen just once. The sample consisted of peripheral blood, taken from a patient treated with radiotherapy plus ipilimumab. All receptors come from a human donor with non-small cell lung cancer who had stable disease on radiotherapy plus ipilimumab. CDR3s leave out the opening cysteine and the closing phenylalanine or tryptophan.

V | CDR3
TRBV27 | AIRASGANEQF
TRBV7-9 | ASSLDRGAYSNQPQH
TRBV6-6 | ASSPPAGELF
TRBV9 | ASSADSGRTGELF
TRBV5-4 | ASSLEQRDEQF
TRBV19 | AGSMSGQGSWYGYT
TRBV2 | ASPPRTGRDGYT
TRBV11-2 | ASSTTTGSGNTIY
TRBV7-3 | ASSLEGTPHNEQF
TRBV28 | ASSEYRGDNYGYT
TRBV19 | ASSIGGTGDIYGYT
TRBV28 | ASRLDTNTEAF
TRBV27 | ASSFWGHGNEKLF
TRBV28 | ASRQGWGNGYT
TRBV6-4 | ASSDSLPPTDKAYNSPLH
TRBV28 | ASRRAGPSNQPQH
TRBV28 | ASSFITLPPRRGTDTQY
TRBV6-5 | ASRYTGGSAF
TRBV7-2 | ASSLLSLGQETQY
TRBV6-6 | ASRADNEQF
TRBV28 | ASKDYNEKLF
TRBV6-5 | ASSFTGLGEKLF
TRBV5-1 | ASHPEGGNSPLH
TRBV6-1 | ASPGVAYNEQF
TRBV18 | ASSGDASNSPLH
TRBV2 | AAGGGFANTEAF
TRBV27 | ASSYLMTGTGELF
TRBV9 | ASSVELAGMTGELF
TRBV7-2 | ASSFGGGLAADTQY
TRBV9 | ASSIGVAVRSETQY
TRBV13 | ASSRGQGTYEQY
TRBV28 | ASSVILTDDYGYT
TRBV5-1 | ASSLDPVNTEAF
TRBV6-1 | ASKKRAGGTDTQY
TRBV10-3 | AISEGATNEKLF
TRBV6-5 | ASSYSTGKSYEQY
TRBV30 | AWSPGGSGYGYT
TRBV7-6 | ASSLTGELF
TRBV12-5 | ASGLVNDGEFAQY
TRBV5-6 | ASSLGLAGGEQY
TRBV28 | ASSDRLMGYT
TRBV5-8 | ASSLLQGRDTIY
TRBV4-2 | ASRDGASFEQY
TRBV2 | ASSEAVRGAEF
TRBV29-1 | SVAPHRSSGSRGEQF
TRBV7-3 | ASSSNPGMGGYT
TRBV29-1 | SVDSRNTEAF
TRBV19 | ASSKRGGQFNEKLF
TRBV6-5 | ASRRGYGGNTIY
TRBV19 | ASLRVAGVYNEQF
TRBV28 | ASSPPSPRGYTIY
TRBV27 | ATGPGRGGQPQH
TRBV19 | ASSIIPGGGAYEQF
TRBV19 | ASSIRGRLNTEAF
TRBV2 | AIATNEKLF
TRBV5-1 | ASSLAQGTVGYT
TRBV5-1 | ASSSMGDRENEQF